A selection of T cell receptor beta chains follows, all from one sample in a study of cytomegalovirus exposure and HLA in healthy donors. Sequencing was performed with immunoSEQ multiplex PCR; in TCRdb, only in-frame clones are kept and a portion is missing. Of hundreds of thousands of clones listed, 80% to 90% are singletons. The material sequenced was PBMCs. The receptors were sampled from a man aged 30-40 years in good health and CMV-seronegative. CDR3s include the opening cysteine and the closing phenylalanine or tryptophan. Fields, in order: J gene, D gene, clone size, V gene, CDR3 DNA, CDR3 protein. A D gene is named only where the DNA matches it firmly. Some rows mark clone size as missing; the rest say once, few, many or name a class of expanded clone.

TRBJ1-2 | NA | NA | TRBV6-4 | TGTGCCAGCAGCCAGCATGGGGCGAGCGGCTACACCTTC | CASSQHGASGYTF
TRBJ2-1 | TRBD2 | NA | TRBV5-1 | TGCGCCAGCTGCTCGGGACTAGCGGTCCTCAATGAGCAGTTCTTC | CASCSGLAVLNEQFF
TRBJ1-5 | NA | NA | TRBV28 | TGTGCCAGTTCCGTGGCAGGGTCAAATCAGCCCCAGCATTTT | CASSVAGSNQPQHF
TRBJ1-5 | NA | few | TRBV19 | TGTGCCAGTAGTCGCCCAGGGTTTCCCAATCAGCCCCAGCATTTT | CASSRPGFPNQPQHF
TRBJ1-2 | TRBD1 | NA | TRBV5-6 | TGTGCCAGCAGCCCCTCCCCAGGGGGCCATGGCTACACCTTC | CASSPSPGGHGYTF
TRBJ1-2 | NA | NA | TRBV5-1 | TGCGCCAGCAGCTTAACGTCACAGTTCTATGGCTACACCTTC | CASSLTSQFYGYTF
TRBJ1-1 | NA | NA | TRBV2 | TGTGCCAGCCGGAGGGACACTGAAGCTTTCTTT | CASRRDTEAFF
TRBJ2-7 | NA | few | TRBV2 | TGTGCCAGCAGTGTGGACAGCTACGAGCAGTACTTC | CASSVDSYEQYF
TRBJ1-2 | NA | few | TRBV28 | TGTGCCAGCAGTTTCATAGTGGAGGACTATGGCTACACCTTC | CASSFIVEDYGYTF
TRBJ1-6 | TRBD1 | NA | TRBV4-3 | TGCGCCAGCAGCCGAGTGACAGGGGGTAGTAATTCACCCCTCCACTTT | CASSRVTGGSNSPLHF
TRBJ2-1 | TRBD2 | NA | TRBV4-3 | TGCGCCAGCAGCCAAGGCCTTACCCGTAGCGGGGGGGCCTCCTACAATGAGCAGTTCTTC | CASSQGLTRSGGASYNEQFF
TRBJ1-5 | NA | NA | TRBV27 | TGTGCCAGCAGTTTATCGAGGAGCAATCAGCCCCAGCATTTT | CASSLSRSNQPQHF
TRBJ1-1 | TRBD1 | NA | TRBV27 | TGTGCCAGCAGTCTACGGGACAGGGGGAACACTGAAGCTTTCTTT | CASSLRDRGNTEAFF
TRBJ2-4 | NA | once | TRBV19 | TGTGCCAGTAGTATAGACGGATTCGGGGAAAACATTCAGTACTTC | CASSIDGFGENIQYF
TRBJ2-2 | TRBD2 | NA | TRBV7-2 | TGTGCCAGCAGCAGAGCTAGCGGGGGGCTTGGCGGGGAGCTGTTTTTT | CASSRASGGLGGELFF
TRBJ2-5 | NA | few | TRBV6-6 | TGTGCCAGCAGATCGGGGGGCGGTGAGACCCAGTACTTC | CASRSGGGETQYF
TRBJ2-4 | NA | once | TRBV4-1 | TGCGCCAGCAGCCAAGAATCCCCTTACAGGCGCCAGTACTTC | CASSQESPYRRQYF
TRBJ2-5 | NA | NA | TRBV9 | TGTGCCAGCAGCGTTTCCGCAGAACAAGAGACCCAGTACTTC | CASSVSAEQETQYF
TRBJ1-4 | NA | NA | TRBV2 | TGTGCCAGCAGTCACTCCCGGACAGAAGAAAATGAAAAACTGTTTTTT | CASSHSRTEENEKLFF
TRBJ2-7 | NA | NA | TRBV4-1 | TGCGCCAGCAGCCAATTTCACGGAGTAGGCTACGAGCAGTACTTC | CASSQFHGVGYEQYF
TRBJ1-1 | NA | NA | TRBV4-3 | TGCGCCAGCAGCCAAGGAAACTGGGGAGGGGAGACTGAAGCTTTCTTT | CASSQGNWGGETEAFF
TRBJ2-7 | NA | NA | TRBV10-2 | TGCGCCAGCACCCTCCGGGGAAGGTCCTACGAGCAGTACTTC | CASTLRGRSYEQYF
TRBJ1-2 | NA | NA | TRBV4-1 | TGCGCCAGCAGCCAAGTGGTGGCGGAGGGTCGGAATGGCTACACCTTC | CASSQVVAEGRNGYTF
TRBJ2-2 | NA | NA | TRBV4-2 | TGTGCCAGCAGCCCGCTGGGGGGTGGCGGGGGCGGTACCGGGGAGCTGTTTTTT | CASSPLGGGGGGTGELFF
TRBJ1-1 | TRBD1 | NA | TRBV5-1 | TGCGCCAGCAACAGGGGTAACACTGAAGCTTTCTTT | CASNRGNTEAFF
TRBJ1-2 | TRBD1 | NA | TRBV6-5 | TGTGCCAGCAGAGCGGGACAGGGATTGTCCGGCTACACCTTC | CASRAGQGLSGYTF
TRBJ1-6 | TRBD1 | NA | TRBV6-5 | TGTGCCAGCAGCAGGTGGACAGGGGACGATTCACCCCTCCACTTT | CASSRWTGDDSPLHF
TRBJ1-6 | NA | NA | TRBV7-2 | TGTGCCAGCAGCTTACGGTGGAGCTCCTATAATTCACCCCTCCACTTT | CASSLRWSSYNSPLHF
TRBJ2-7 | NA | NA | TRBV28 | TGTGCCAGCAGTCGCCGGGTTCCGGGCTACGAGCAGTACTTC | CASSRRVPGYEQYF
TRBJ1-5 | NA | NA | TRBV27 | TGTGCCAGCAGTTTCCACGGTCAGCCCCAGCATTTT | CASSFHGQPQHF
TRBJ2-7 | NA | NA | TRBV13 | TGTGCCAGCAGCTTAGACAGGGCCTACGAGCAGTACTTC | CASSLDRAYEQYF
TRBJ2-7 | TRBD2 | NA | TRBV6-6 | TGTGCCAGCAGTTCCCCCGGGGGGAGCTCCTACGAGCAGTACTTC | CASSSPGGSSYEQYF
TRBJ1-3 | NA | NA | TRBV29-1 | TGCAGCTGTACAGGGAGCCATGGAAACACCATATATTTT | CSCTGSHGNTIYF
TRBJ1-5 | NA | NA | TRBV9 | TGTGCCAGCAGCACGACACCAAATCAGCCCCAGCATTTT | CASSTTPNQPQHF
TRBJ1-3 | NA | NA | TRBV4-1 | TGCGCCAGCAGCCAAGACACCCAGTTCAACACCATATATTTT | CASSQDTQFNTIYF
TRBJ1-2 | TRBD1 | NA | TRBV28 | TGTGCCAGCAGTTTATGGGCAGGGGGCATGAATGGCTACACCTTC | CASSLWAGGMNGYTF
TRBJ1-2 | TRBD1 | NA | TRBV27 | TGTGCCAGCAGTTTTTACCCCCCCCGGGACAGGGGATACTACACCTTC | CASSFYPPRDRGYYTF
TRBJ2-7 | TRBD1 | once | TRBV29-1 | TGCAGCGTTAGGACGGACAGGGGCTACGAGCAGTACTTC | CSVRTDRGYEQYF
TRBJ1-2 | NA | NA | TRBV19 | TGTGCCAGTAAAAAGGCAGACAAGGACACCTTC | CASKKADKDTF
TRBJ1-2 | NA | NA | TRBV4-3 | TGCGCCAGCAGCCAAGATGCGGGGGCGCATGGCTACACCTTC | CASSQDAGAHGYTF
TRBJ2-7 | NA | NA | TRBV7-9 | TGTTCCAGCAGCTTTGCCGGCTACGAGCAGTACTTC | CSSSFAGYEQYF
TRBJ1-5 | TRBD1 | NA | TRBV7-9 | TGTGCCAGCGGGACAGACCATAGCAATCAGCCCCAGCATTTT | CASGTDHSNQPQHF
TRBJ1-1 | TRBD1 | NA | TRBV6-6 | TGTGCCAGCGGTACAGGGGTCACTGAAGCTTTCTTT | CASGTGVTEAFF
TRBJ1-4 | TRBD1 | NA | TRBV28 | TGTGCCAGCAGTTTCCGGGACAGGGGGCTAAGGGATCATGAAAAACTGTTTTTT | CASSFRDRGLRDHEKLFF
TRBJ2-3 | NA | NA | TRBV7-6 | TGTGCCAGCAGCCCCGTGGCGGGGAAGGGAGATACGCAGTATTTT | CASSPVAGKGDTQYF
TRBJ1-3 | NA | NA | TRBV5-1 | TGCGCCAGCCGAGAAGGGGCGAGCTCTGGAAACACCATATATTTT | CASREGASSGNTIYF
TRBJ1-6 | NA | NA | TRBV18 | TGTGCCAGCTCACCAAATCCCCCTTCCTATAATTCACCCCTCCACTTT | CASSPNPPSYNSPLHF
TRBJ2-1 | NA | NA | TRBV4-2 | TGTGCCAGCAGCCAACAGGCCAATGAGCAGTTCTTC | CASSQQANEQFF